This is a list of T cell receptor beta chains from one sample in a study of blood T cells in healthy people across ages. TCRdb re-analysed the 5' RACE reads in MiXCR, keeping a single row per CDR3 protein. The sample shows approximately 1.5 million distinct CDR3 sequences, approximately 43% of them seen only once. The sequenced material came from blood. The receptors here all came from a woman in her late teens or twenties in good health. Each CDR3 is given with its conserved first and last residue. Each record gives: clone size, D gene, V gene, J gene, CDR3 protein, CDR3 DNA. A D gene is named only where the DNA matches it firmly. The size entry is marked missing in some rows and otherwise reads once, few, many or a size class.

NA	NA	TRBV6-7	TRBJ1-4	CASSYSSQSGLDEKLFF	TGTGCCAGCAGTTACTCGAGCCAGTCAGGCTTGGATGAAAAACTGTTTTTT
NA	TRBD2	TRBV10-1	TRBJ2-5	CASSESGRGGETQYF	TGCGCCAGCAGTGAGTCGGGGAGGGGCGGGGAGACCCAGTACTTC
few	NA	TRBV9	TRBJ1-3	CASSPAGTGNTIYF	TGTGCCAGCAGCCCGGCAGGGACTGGAAACACCATATATTTT
NA	NA	TRBV7-8	TRBJ2-5	CASSFERGTTTETQYF	TGTGCCAGCAGCTTCGAACGGGGTACTACCACGGAGACCCAGTACTTC
few	NA	TRBV20-1	TRBJ2-3	CSADTGLTDTQYF	TGCAGTGCTGACACGGGGCTCACAGATACGCAGTATTTT
NA	NA	TRBV7-9	TRBJ2-7	CASSLALQGGEQYF	TGTGCCAGCAGCTTAGCGCTACAGGGCGGCGAGCAGTACTTC
few	NA	TRBV4-2	TRBJ2-4	CASSQMGDLAKNIQYF	TGTGCCAGCAGCCAAATGGGGGACCTAGCCAAAAACATTCAGTACTTC
few	NA	TRBV12-3/TRBV12-4	TRBJ2-1	CASSRTEGFYNEQFF	TGTGCCAGCAGCAGGACAGAGGGGTTTTACAATGAGCAGTTCTTC
NA	NA	TRBV24-1	TRBJ2-5	CATSDFKAEHPRETQYF	TGTGCCACCAGTGATTTTAAGGCCGAACATCCTAGGGAGACCCAGTACTTC
few	TRBD2	TRBV6-6	TRBJ2-1	CASERGAAEQFF	TGTGCCAGCGAGCGGGGTGCTGCTGAGCAGTTCTTC
few	TRBD1	TRBV20-1	TRBJ2-5	CSALGQGEETQYF	TGCAGTGCCCTAGGGCAGGGGGAAGAGACCCAGTACTTC
many	NA	TRBV4-1	TRBJ2-7	CASSKTSLEYEQYF	TGCGCCAGCAGCAAAACTAGCTTGGAGTACGAGCAGTACTTC
NA	NA	TRBV3-1	TRBJ2-1	CTSSPGANEQFF	TGTACCAGCAGTCCCGGAGCAAATGAGCAGTTCTTC
NA	NA	TRBV7-6	TRBJ2-1	CASGGSPDYEQFF	TGTGCCAGCGGCGGGTCACCCGATTACGAGCAGTTCTTC
once	TRBD1	TRBV2	TRBJ1-5	CVSSGQGTSNQPQHF	TGTGTCAGCAGTGGACAGGGGACGAGCAATCAGCCCCAGCATTTT
NA	NA	TRBV6-2/TRBV6-3	TRBJ1-5	CASRKGRQPQHF	TGTGCCAGCAGAAAAGGGCGTCAGCCCCAGCATTTT
NA	TRBD2	TRBV25-1	TRBJ2-7	CASSAQPVGLAGMNYEQYF	TGTGCCAGCAGTGCCCAACCTGTCGGTCTAGCGGGCATGAACTACGAGCAGTACTTC
NA	TRBD1	TRBV4-3	TRBJ1-5	CATRDRGGQPQHF	TGCGCCACCCGGGACAGGGGCGGGCAGCCCCAGCATTTT
many	NA	TRBV7-9	TRBJ1-6	CASSLGAGSDSPLHF	TGTGCCAGCAGCTTAGGGGCCGGGTCAGATTCACCCCTCCACTTT
few	NA	TRBV3-1	TRBJ1-2	CASSQLGSPYGYTF	TGTGCCAGCAGCCAATTGGGCAGTCCCTATGGCTACACCTTC
few	NA	TRBV6-1	TRBJ1-1	CASSETEKAFF	TGTGCCAGCAGTGAAACTGAGAAGGCTTTCTTT
NA	TRBD2	TRBV5-1	TRBJ2-1	CASSDAGLAGDEQFF	TGCGCCAGCAGCGACGCGGGACTAGCGGGTGATGAGCAGTTCTTC
NA	TRBD2	TRBV27	TRBJ2-7	CASSLAVSGSSYEQYF	TGTGCCAGCAGTCTTGCTGTAAGCGGGAGCTCCTACGAGCAGTACTTC
NA	NA	TRBV10-3	TRBJ1-5	CAISGSGGDQPQHF	TGTGCCATCAGTGGGAGTGGGGGCGATCAGCCCCAGCATTTT
NA	NA	TRBV12-3/TRBV12-4	TRBJ2-1	CASSSSGAGNNEQFF	TGTGCCAGCAGTTCCTCAGGGGCTGGAAACAATGAGCAGTTCTTC
NA	NA	TRBV6-6	TRBJ2-5	CASNQGRGETQYF	TGTGCCAGCAACCAGGGGCGGGGAGAGACCCAGTACTTC
few	NA	TRBV7-2	TRBJ2-3	CASSLSLGRTDTQYF	TGTGCCAGCAGCTTAAGTTTGGGTCGCACAGATACGCAGTATTTT
many	NA	TRBV29-1	TRBJ2-3	CSVGGQTTDTQYF	TGCAGCGTGGGGGGACAGACCACAGATACGCAGTATTTT
few	NA	TRBV2	TRBJ2-3	CASSRPYSTDTQYF	TGTGCCAGCAGTAGGCCTTATAGCACAGATACGCAGTATTTT
NA	NA	TRBV2	TRBJ2-3	CASKPYLSTDTQYF	TGTGCCAGCAAACCCTACCTTAGCACAGATACGCAGTATTTT
NA	NA	TRBV11-2	TRBJ1-2	CASTPPGHVPNYGYTF	TGTGCCAGCACCCCTCCCGGACACGTTCCTAACTATGGCTACACCTTC
few	TRBD1	TRBV27	TRBJ2-3	CASSSDRRISDTDTQYF	TGTGCCAGCAGTTCGGACAGGCGGATCTCGGACACAGATACGCAGTATTTT
NA	TRBD2	TRBV11-2	TRBJ2-5	CASSQGLAANNEQYF	TGTGCCAGCAGCCAGGGACTAGCGGCTAACAATGAGCAGTACTTC